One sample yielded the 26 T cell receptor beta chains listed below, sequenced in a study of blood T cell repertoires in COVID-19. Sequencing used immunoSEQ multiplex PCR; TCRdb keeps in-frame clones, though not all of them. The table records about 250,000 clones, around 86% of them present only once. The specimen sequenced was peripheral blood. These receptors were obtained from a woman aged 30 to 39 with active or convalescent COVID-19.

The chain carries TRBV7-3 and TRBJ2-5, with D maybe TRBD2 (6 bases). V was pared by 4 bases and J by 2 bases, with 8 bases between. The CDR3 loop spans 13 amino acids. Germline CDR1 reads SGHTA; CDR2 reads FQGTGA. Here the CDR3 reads CASSYGGQETQYF. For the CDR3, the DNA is TGTGCCAGCAGCTATGGGGGGCAAGAGACCCAGTACTTC.

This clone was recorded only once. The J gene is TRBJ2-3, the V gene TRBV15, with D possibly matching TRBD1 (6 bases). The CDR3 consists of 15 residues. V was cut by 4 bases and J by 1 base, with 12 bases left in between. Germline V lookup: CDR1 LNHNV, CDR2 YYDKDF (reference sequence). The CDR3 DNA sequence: TGTGCCACCAGCAAAAGGGACATCGGCACAGATACGCAGTATTTT. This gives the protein CATSKRDIGTDTQYF.

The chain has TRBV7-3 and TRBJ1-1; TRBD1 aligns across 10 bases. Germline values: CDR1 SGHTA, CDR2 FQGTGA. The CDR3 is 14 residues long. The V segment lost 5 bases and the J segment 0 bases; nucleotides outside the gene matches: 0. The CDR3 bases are TGTGCCAGCAGCGGGACAGGGGTGAACACTGAAGCTTTCTTT. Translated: CASSGTGVNTEAFF.

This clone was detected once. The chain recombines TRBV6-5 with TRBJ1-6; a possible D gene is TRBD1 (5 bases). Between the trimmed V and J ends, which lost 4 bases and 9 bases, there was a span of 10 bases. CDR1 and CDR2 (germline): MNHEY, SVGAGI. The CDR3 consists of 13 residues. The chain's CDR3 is CASSSFGGSPLHF. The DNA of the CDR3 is TGTGCCAGCAGTTCCTTCGGGGGTTCACCCCTCCACTTT.

CDR3 sequence reads: CASTPEGAPRGTEAFF. DNA of the CDR3: TGTGCCAGCACCCCGGAGGGGGCGCCCCGGGGGACTGAAGCTTTCTTT. The genes are TRBV3-1 (or the pseudogene TRBV3-2) and TRBJ1-1, with 7 bases lining up with TRBD1. V trimming: 7 bases; J trimming: 5 bases; junction bases outside the gene matches: 16. Germline CDR1 reads LGHDT; CDR2 reads YNNKEL (reference sequence). The CDR3 has 16 amino acids.

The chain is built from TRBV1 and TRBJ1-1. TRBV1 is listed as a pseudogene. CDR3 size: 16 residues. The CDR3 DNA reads TGCACCAGCAGCCTTGACAGCGTGGGGGGGAACACTGAAGCTTTCTTT. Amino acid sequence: CTSSLDSVGGNTEAFF.

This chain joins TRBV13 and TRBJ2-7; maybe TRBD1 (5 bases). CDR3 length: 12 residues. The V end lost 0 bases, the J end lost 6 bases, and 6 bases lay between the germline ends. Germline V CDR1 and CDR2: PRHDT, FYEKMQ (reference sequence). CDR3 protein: CASSLGTVEQYF. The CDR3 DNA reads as TGTGCCAGCAGCTTAGGGACAGTCGAGCAGTACTTC. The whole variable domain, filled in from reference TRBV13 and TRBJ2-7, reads AAGVIQSPRHLIKEKRETATLKCYPIPRHDTVYWYQQGPGQDPQFLISFYEKMQSDKGSIPDRFSAQQFSDYHSELNMSSLELGDSALYFCASSLGTVEQYFGPGTRLTVT.

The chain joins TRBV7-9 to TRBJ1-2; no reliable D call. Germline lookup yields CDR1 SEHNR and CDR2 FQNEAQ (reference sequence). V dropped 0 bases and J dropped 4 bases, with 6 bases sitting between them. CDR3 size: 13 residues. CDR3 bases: TGTGCCAGCAGCTTAGCCAGGCCCTATGGCTACACCTTC. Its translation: CASSLARPYGYTF.

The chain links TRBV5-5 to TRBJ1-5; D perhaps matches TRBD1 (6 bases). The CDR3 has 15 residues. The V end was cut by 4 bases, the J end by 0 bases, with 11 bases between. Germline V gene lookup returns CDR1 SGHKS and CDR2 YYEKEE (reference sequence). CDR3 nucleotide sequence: TGTGCCAGCAGCCCCGGGACAAATAGCAATCAGCCCCAGCATTTT. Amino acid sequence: CASSPGTNSNQPQHF.

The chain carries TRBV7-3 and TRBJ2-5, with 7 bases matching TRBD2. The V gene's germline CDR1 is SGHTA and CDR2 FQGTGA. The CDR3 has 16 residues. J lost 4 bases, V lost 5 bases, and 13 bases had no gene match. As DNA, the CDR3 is TGTGCCAGCAGCCCTCATGGAGCGGGGTCCGGAGAGACCCAGTACTTC. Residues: CASSPHGAGSGETQYF.

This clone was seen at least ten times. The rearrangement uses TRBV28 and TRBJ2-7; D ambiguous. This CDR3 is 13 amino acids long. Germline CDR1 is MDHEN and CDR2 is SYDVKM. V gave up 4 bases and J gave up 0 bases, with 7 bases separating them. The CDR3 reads CASSSPSSYEQYF. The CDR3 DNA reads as TGTGCCAGCAGTTCTCCTAGCTCCTACGAGCAGTACTTC.

The CDR3 DNA follows: TGCGCCAGCAGCTTGGCAGGACTAGAAGCTTTCTTT. Protein product: CASSLAGLEAFF. The rearrangement uses TRBV5-1 and TRBJ1-1, with no clear D. Germline-derived CDR1 and CDR2 are SGHRS and YFSETQ. The CDR3 has 12 residues. The V and J ends lost 0 bases and 8 bases respectively, with 8 bases between them.

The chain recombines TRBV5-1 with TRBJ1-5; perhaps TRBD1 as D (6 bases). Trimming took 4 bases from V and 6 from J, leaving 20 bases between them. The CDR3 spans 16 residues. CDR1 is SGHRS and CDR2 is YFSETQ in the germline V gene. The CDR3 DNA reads TGCGCCAGCAGCATCGGGATGGGGCAGGGGCCTCAGCCCCAGCATTTT. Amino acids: CASSIGMGQGPQPQHF.

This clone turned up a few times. The chain's CDR3 is CAWRVRAGNTIYF. CDR3 nucleotides: TGTGCCTGGAGGGTCAGGGCTGGAAACACCATATATTTT. The chain links TRBV30 to TRBJ1-3, with D possibly matching TRBD1 (5 bases). The CDR3 runs 13 residues. CDR1 GTSNPN and CDR2 SVGIG come from the germline V gene (reference sequence). Deletions cut 3 bases from V and 2 bases from J, with 8 bases between.

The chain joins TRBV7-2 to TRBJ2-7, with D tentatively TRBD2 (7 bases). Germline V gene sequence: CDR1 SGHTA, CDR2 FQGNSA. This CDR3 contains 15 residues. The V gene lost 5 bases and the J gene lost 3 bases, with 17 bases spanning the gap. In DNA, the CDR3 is TGTGCCAGCAGCCCTCCGGGGGGCGCGTACTACGAGCAGTACTTC. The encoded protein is CASSPPGGAYYEQYF.

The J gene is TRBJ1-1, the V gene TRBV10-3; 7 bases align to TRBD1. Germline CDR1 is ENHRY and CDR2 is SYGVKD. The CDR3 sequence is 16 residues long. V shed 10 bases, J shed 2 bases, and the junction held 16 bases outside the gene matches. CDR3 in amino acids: CATSRGPGRGNTEAFF. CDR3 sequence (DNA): TGTGCCACGAGTAGGGGGCCGGGGCGTGGTAACACTGAAGCTTTCTTT.

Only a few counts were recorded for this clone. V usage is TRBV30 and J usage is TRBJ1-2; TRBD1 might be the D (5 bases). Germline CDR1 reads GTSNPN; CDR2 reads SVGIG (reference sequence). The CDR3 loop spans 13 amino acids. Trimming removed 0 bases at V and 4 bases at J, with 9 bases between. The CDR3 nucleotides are TGTGCCTGGAGTGTACAGGCCTCCTATGGCTACACCTTC. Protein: CAWSVQASYGYTF.

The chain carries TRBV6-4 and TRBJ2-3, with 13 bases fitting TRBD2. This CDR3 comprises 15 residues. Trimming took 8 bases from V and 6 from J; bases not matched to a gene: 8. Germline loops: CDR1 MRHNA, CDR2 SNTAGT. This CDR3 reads CASRELAGGIDTQYF. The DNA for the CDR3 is TGTGCCAGCCGAGAACTAGCGGGGGGGATCGATACGCAGTATTTT.

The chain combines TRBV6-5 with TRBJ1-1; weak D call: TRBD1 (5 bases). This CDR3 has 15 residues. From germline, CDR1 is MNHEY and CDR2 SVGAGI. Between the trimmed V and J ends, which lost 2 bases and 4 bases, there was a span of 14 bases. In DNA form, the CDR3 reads TGTGCCAGCAGTTACCTTGCCAGGGTGGGCACTGAAGCTTTCTTT. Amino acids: CASSYLARVGTEAFF.

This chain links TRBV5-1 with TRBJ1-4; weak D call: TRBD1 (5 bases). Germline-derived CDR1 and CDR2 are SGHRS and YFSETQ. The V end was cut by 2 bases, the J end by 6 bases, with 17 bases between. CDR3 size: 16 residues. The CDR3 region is CASSLRGAGGDEKLFF. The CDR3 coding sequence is TGCGCCAGCAGCTTACGAGGGGCGGGCGGGGATGAAAAACTGTTTTTT. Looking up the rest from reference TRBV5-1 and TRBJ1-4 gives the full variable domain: KAGVTQTPRYLIKTRGQQVTLSCSPISGHRSVSWYQQTPGQGLQFLFEYFSETQRNKGNFPGRFSGRQFSNSRSEMNVSTLELGDSALYLCASSLRGAGGDEKLFFGSGTQLSVL.

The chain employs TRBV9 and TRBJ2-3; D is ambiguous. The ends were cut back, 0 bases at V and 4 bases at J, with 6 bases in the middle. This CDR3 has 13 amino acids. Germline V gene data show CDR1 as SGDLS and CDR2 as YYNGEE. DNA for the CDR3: TGTGCCAGCAGCGTAGCCGGAGCAGATACGCAGTATTTT. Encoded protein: CASSVAGADTQYF.

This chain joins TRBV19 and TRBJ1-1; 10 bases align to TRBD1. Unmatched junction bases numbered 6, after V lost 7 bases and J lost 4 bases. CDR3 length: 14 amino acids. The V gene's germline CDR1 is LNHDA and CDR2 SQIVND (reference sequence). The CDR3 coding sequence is TGTGCCAGTACCGACAGGGGGCGCGGCACTGAAGCTTTCTTT. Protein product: CASTDRGRGTEAFF.

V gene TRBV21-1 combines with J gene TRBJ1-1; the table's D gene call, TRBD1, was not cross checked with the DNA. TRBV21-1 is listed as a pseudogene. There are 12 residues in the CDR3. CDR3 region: CAMTGGGTEAFF. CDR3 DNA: TGTGCCATGACAGGGGGTGGCACTGAAGCTTTCTTT.

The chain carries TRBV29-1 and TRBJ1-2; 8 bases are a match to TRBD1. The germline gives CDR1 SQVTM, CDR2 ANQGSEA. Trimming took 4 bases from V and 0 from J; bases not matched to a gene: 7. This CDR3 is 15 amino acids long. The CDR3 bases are TGCAGCGTTGCTTACCCGGGACAGGCTAACTATGGCTACACCTTC. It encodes CSVAYPGQANYGYTF.

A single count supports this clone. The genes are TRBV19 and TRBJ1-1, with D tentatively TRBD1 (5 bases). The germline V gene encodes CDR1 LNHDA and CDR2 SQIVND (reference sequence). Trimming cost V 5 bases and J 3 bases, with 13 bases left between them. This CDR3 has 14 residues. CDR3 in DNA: TGTGCCAGTAGTCCAGGGATGAGAGACACTGAAGCTTTCTTT. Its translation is CASSPGMRDTEAFF.

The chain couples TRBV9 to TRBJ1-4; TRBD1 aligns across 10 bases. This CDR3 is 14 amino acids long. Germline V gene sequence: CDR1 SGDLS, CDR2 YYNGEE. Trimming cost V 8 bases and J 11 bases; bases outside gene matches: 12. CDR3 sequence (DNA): TGTGCCAGGGGCTCTGACAGGGGGCTTTCGAAACTGTTTTTT. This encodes CARGSDRGLSKLFF.